Listed here is a single T cell receptor beta chain. Antigen unknown. CDR1 is MNHEY and CDR2 is SMNVEV in the germline V gene (reference sequence). This CDR3 is 11 amino acids long. Trimming shortened V by 3 bases and J by 7 bases, and 6 bases separated the two germline ends. A multiplex PCR was run with 60 Vbeta primers and 13 Jbeta primers. The method was immunoSEQ multiplex PCR; TCRdb's version includes in-frame clones alone and lacks a portion of them. The sample's table shows roughly 120,000 clones. This sample was included in a study of cytomegalovirus exposure and HLA in healthy donors. Study-wide findings and caveats: The only immune exposure information that was available was CMV serostatus. It was reported that the classifier diagnosed cytomegalovirus status with high specificity and sensitivity in both the original and validation cohorts.

This sequence originates from a man aged 25 to 40 in good health and CMV-seronegative. The V call is TRBV27, the J call TRBJ1-1; D unclear. Input material: PBMCs. DNA for the CDR3: TGTGCCAGCAGTTTCGGGAATGAAGCTTTCTTT. Translated, it gives CASSFGNEAFF.